This entry lists 13 T cell receptor beta chains sequenced from one sample in a study of T cell clonality in common variable immunodeficiency. Method: immunoSEQ multiplex PCR; TCRdb's copy keeps in-frame clones and lacks some. The repertoire consists of 55,000 or so clones, none detected only once. The sequenced sample consisted of peripheral blood mononuclear cells. These receptors came from a person aged 18 to 70 in good health.

This clone was seen many times. An end of the junction differs from the germline gene, which may be a read error. The read falls 3 residues short of the CDR3 end, and the missing part is taken from the germline J gene. The V and J genes are TRBV18 and TRBJ1-1, with D unclear. The germline V gene encodes CDR1 KGHSH and CDR2 LQKENI. This CDR3 spans 14 amino acids. The CDR3 sequence is CASLPDIMNTEAFF. The covered CDR3 bases are TGTGCCAGCTTACCAGACATCATGAACACTGAA.

This clone showed up many times. Read coverage stops 3 residues before the CDR3 terminus; the germline J gene supplies the remainder. The chain uses TRBV20-1 and TRBJ2-1; D ambiguous. V lost 0 bases and J 2 bases, leaving 14 bases between the germline ends. The CDR3 totals 16 residues. Germline V gene data show CDR1 as DFQATT and CDR2 as SNEGSKA (reference sequence). This CDR3 reads CSARDDSVATYNEQFF. The DNA read from the CDR3 is TGCAGTGCTAGAGATGATTCGGTCGCAACCTACAATGAG.

This clone was seen ten or more times. The read is 3 residues too short to cover the CDR3 end, so that end is filled in from the germline J gene. The rearrangement joins TRBV7-9 to TRBJ2-2; the D is unclear. CDR3 length: 15 amino acids. From germline, CDR1 is SEHNR and CDR2 FQNEAQ (reference sequence). V was shortened by 3 bases and J by 0 bases, with 8 bases between the two germline ends. The sequenced CDR3 bases are TGTGCCAGCAGCTTTAGCACTGCGAACACCGGGGAG. Its protein is CASSFSTANTGE. From start to end, the CDR3 is CASSFSTANTGELFF.

This clone was counted ten times or more. From the germline J gene comes the end of the CDR3, since the read stops 3 residues before it. J is TRBJ1-2 and V is TRBV13; D possibly corresponds to TRBD1 (6 bases). Looked up from germline, CDR1 is PRHDT and CDR2 is FYEKMQ (reference sequence). Trimming removed 5 bases from V and 3 bases from J, with 19 bases in between. CDR3 length: 16 residues. The part of the CDR3 DNA that was read is TGTGCCAGCAGCCACTGGGGGGGGCGTGAGGACTATGGC. It is translated as CASSHWGGREDYG. The whole CDR3 protein is CASSHWGGREDYGYTF.

This clone occurred many times. The read terminates 3 residues before the CDR3 end, so the remaining end is supplied by the germline J gene. The chain couples TRBV20-1 to TRBJ1-5; no clear D gene. Deletions cut 5 bases from V and 7 bases from J, with 12 bases between. Looked up from germline, CDR1 is DFQATT and CDR2 is SNEGSKA (reference sequence). The CDR3 consists of 12 residues. CDR3 bases read: TGCAGTGCTGTGGGCCTGGAACAGCCC. Protein: CSAVGLEQP. The full-length CDR3 reads as CSAVGLEQPQHF.

This clone was counted at least ten times. Read sequence stops 3 residues before the CDR3 end, and the germline J gene provides the missing end. The V and J genes are TRBV20-1 and TRBJ1-5; the match to TRBD1 covers 7 bases. The germline V gene encodes CDR1 DFQATT and CDR2 SNEGSKA (reference sequence). V trimming: 6 bases; J trimming: 1 base; junction bases outside the gene matches: 3. The CDR3 runs to 13 residues. CDR3 in amino acids: CSAGTDSNQPQHF. The sequenced part of the CDR3 DNA is TGCAGTGCAGGGACAGACAGCAATCAGCCC.

This clone was observed many times. The read halts 3 residues ahead of the CDR3 end, with the missing end drawn from the germline J gene. V gene TRBV5-5 combines with J gene TRBJ2-4, with 9 bases matching TRBD1. V gave up 4 bases and J gave up 6 bases; unmatched junction bases: 5. The CDR3 is made up of 14 amino acids. Germline values: CDR1 SGHKS, CDR2 YYEKEE (reference sequence). The CDR3 DNA, read in part, is TGTGCCAGCAGCCTCCGGACAGGGGTAAACATT. This gives the protein CASSLRTGVNI. The entire CDR3 is CASSLRTGVNIQYF.

There are many counts of this clone. The CDR3 end lies 3 residues beyond the end of the read and is filled in from the germline J gene. The chain carries TRBV28 and TRBJ1-5; D is uncertain. The germline V and J ends were trimmed by 6 bases and 3 bases, with 3 bases remaining between them. Germline V gives CDR1 MDHEN, CDR2 SYDVKM. The CDR3 sequence is 11 residues long. The CDR3 region is CASSLNQPQHF. The part of the CDR3 DNA that was read is TGTGCCAGCAGCCTCAATCAGCCC.

This clone was seen many times. The part of the CDR3 DNA that was read is TGTGCCAGCTCACCACCGAAGGGGGACAGGGGCTATGGC. This sequence encodes CASSPPKGDRGYG. The entire CDR3 is CASSPPKGDRGYGYTF. The chain uses TRBV18 and TRBJ1-2; 10 nucleotides agree with TRBD1. The missing CDR3 end, 3 residues past where the read stops, is filled in from the germline J gene. In germline, CDR1 is KGHSH, CDR2 LQKENI. Trimming at V came to 0 bases and at J to 4 bases, leaving 5 bases not matched to a gene. This CDR3 spans 16 amino acids.

This clone was counted many times. The read falls 3 residues short of the CDR3 end, and the missing part is taken from the germline J gene. The chain recombines TRBV11-3 with TRBJ2-5; 7 bases are shared with TRBD1. Per the germline V gene, CDR1 is SGHNT and CDR2 is YENEEA. V trimming: 6 bases; J trimming: 5 bases; junction bases outside the gene matches: 6. The CDR3 covers 13 residues. The CDR3 loop is CASSQDREETQYF. The covered CDR3 bases are TGTGCCAGCAGTCAAGACAGGGAGGAGACC.

This chain's CDR3 is CASTDARLAAYEQYF. CDR3 DNA (partial): TGTGCCAGCACCGATGCCCGACTAGCGGCCTACGAG. V usage is TRBV7-8 and J usage is TRBJ2-7, with 9 bases lining up with TRBD2. The read is 3 residues too short to cover the CDR3 end, so that end is filled in from the germline J gene. Germline V gene sequence: CDR1 SGHVS, CDR2 FQNEAQ. J lost 2 bases, V lost 7 bases, and 9 bases had no gene match. The CDR3 sequence is 15 residues long.

This clone was seen many times. With the read ending 3 residues before the CDR3 end, the germline J gene is used to fill in that end. The chain is built from TRBV12-3 or TRBV12-4 and TRBJ2-3, with 7 bases matching TRBD2. Germline trimming cut 7 bases from V and 1 base from J; bases unmatched to any gene: 8. The CDR3 length is 15 residues. The CDR3 sequence is CASTRGVFRTDTQYF. CDR3 DNA, as far as it was read: TGTGCCAGCACCCGGGGGGTTTTCCGCACAGATACG.

This clone was seen repeatedly, ten times or more. The CDR3 end lies 3 residues beyond the end of the read and is filled in from the germline J gene. This sequence joins TRBV12-3 or TRBV12-4 and TRBJ1-1; D gene uncertain. V lost 6 bases, J lost 1 base, and 9 bases lay in between. This CDR3 is 13 amino acids long. The CDR3 DNA, read in part, is TGTGCCAGCAGCCCCGGCGGGAACACTGAA. Amino acids: CASSPGGNTE. From start to end, the CDR3 is CASSPGGNTEAFF.